The rows below give T cell receptor beta chains drawn from one sample of a study of radiation and T cells in renal cell carcinoma. Clones were read by immunoSEQ multiplex PCR, and TCRdb kept only the in-frame ones, dropping some. The repertoire holds around 81,000 clones, with around four fifths as singletons. The sequencing here drew on blood, taken from a patient whose treatment included radiotherapy and nephrectomy. These TCRs come from a man between 50 and 59 years old with renal cell carcinoma. Both conserved end residues are part of each CDR3. Fields, in order: D gene, V gene, J gene, clone size, CDR3 DNA, CDR3 protein. A D gene is named only where the DNA matches it firmly. Not every row has a clone size; where given, it reads once, few, many or a size class.

-,TRBV25-1,TRBJ2-3,-,TGTGCCAGCAGTGAACAGGGGAATGTTCCAGATACGCAGTATTTT,CASSEQGNVPDTQYF
-,TRBV12-5,TRBJ1-3,once,TGTGCTAGTGGTCTGGAAATCCGGCAGAACCGCGGAAACACCATATATTTT,CASGLEIRQNRGNTIYF
TRBD1,TRBV5-1,TRBJ2-7,-,TGCGCCAGCAGCCTATGGGACAGGGGGTCTACGAAGCAGTACTTC,CASSLWDRGSTKQYF
TRBD2,TRBV5-1,TRBJ2-3,-,TGCGCCAGCAGCTTGGTGCGGGGGGAGCTCACAGATACGCAGTATTTT,CASSLVRGELTDTQYF
-,TRBV5-1,TRBJ2-2,-,TGCGCCAGCAGCTCCGGGACCTTCACCGGGGAGCTGTTTTTT,CASSSGTFTGELFF
TRBD1,TRBV2,TRBJ1-1,few,TGTGCCAGCAGTGGACGGACAGGGCGGGCTGAAGCTTTCTTT,CASSGRTGRAEAFF
-,TRBV19,TRBJ1-1,-,TGTGCCAGCGGGAGTACTGAAGCTTTCTTT,CASGSTEAFF
TRBD1,TRBV7-8,TRBJ2-7,-,TGTGCCACCGGAGCACAGGGGGCTGTGGAGGAGCAGTACTTC,CATGAQGAVEEQYF
TRBD1,TRBV28,TRBJ1-1,-,TGTGCCAGCAGCGATCCGGGACAGGGGACGAACACTGAAGCTTTCTTT,CASSDPGQGTNTEAFF
TRBD1,TRBV19,TRBJ1-5,-,TGTGCCAGTAGTACGACAGGGGGCTATGGTCAGCCCCAGCATTTT,CASSTTGGYGQPQHF
-,TRBV14,TRBJ2-7,-,TGTGCCAGCAGCCAAGTTGAAGGGTCCGAGCAGTACTTC,CASSQVEGSEQYF
-,TRBV28,TRBJ1-1,-,TGTGCCAGCAGTTTATACGCCCCGAAACACACTGAAGCTTTCTTT,CASSLYAPKHTEAFF
-,TRBV13,TRBJ2-1,-,TGTGCCAGCAGCTTATTGGGGGCCGGCCTTAGCAATGAGCAGTTCTTC,CASSLLGAGLSNEQFF
-,TRBV5-1,TRBJ2-2,-,TGCGCCAGCAATCAGTTCCTGGGTATCGGGGAGCTGTTTTTT,CASNQFLGIGELFF
TRBD2,TRBV9,TRBJ2-2,-,TGTGCCAGCAGCGTCTCGGGGGGACTAGCGGGAGCTGGGGAGCTGTTTTTT,CASSVSGGLAGAGELFF
-,TRBV28,TRBJ1-4,-,TGTGCCAGCAGTTGGGGACGGAATGAAAAACTGTTTTTT,CASSWGRNEKLFF
-,TRBV19,TRBJ2-5,once,TGTGCCAGTAGTATCCGGACGCAAGAGACCCAGTACTTC,CASSIRTQETQYF
-,TRBV9,TRBJ1-5,-,TGTGCCAGCAGCGTCGACAGTGCCAGTCAGCCCCAGCATTTT,CASSVDSASQPQHF
-,TRBV9,TRBJ2-3,-,TGTGCCAGCAGCGTAGCGAGTGGCACAGATACGCAGTATTTT,CASSVASGTDTQYF
TRBD2,TRBV7-2,TRBJ2-7,-,TGTGCCAGCAGCTTACGGGCGGGGGGGAACTACGAGCAGTACTTC,CASSLRAGGNYEQYF
-,TRBV2,TRBJ2-7,-,TGTGCCAGCAGACCCGGAACAACCTACGAGCAGTACTTC,CASRPGTTYEQYF
-,TRBV7-2,TRBJ1-4,-,TGTGCCAGCAGCTTTAGTATCTCGGCAACTAATGAAAAACTGTTTTTT,CASSFSISATNEKLFF
TRBD1,TRBV6-1,TRBJ1-2,-,TGTGCCAGTGTGCGGACAGGGGATATGCATTATGGCTACACCTTC,CASVRTGDMHYGYTF
-,TRBV19,TRBJ1-2,-,TGTGCCAGTAGCGATACCGGGACCCTCTATGGCTACACCTTC,CASSDTGTLYGYTF
-,TRBV5-1,TRBJ2-2,-,TGCGCCAGCAGCTCGGGGCAGGGGAGGACCGGGGAGCTGTTTTTT,CASSSGQGRTGELFF
-,TRBV4-3,TRBJ2-7,-,TGCGCCAGCAGCCACGCGACTGGGAGCGAGCAGTACTTC,CASSHATGSEQYF
TRBD2,TRBV4-1,TRBJ2-5,-,TGCGCCAGCAGCCCGAGACTAGCGGCTTCAGAGACCCAGTACTTC,CASSPRLAASETQYF
-,TRBV10-3,TRBJ1-5,-,TGTGCCATCAGTGAGTCGCCAGGGGATGGTCAGCCCCAGCATTTT,CAISESPGDGQPQHF
TRBD2,TRBV5-1,TRBJ2-7,-,TGCGCCAGCAGCCGTGGGACTAGCGGGGGCTACGAGCAGTACTTC,CASSRGTSGGYEQYF
-,TRBV7-3,TRBJ1-1,-,TGTGCCAGCAGCGTAGGGGTGGCGGACACTGAAGCTTTCTTT,CASSVGVADTEAFF
TRBD1,TRBV2,TRBJ2-7,-,TGTGCCAGCAGCCGACAGGGGACCTCCTACGAGCAGTACTTC,CASSRQGTSYEQYF
-,TRBV6-5,TRBJ2-5,-,TGTGCCAGCAGTTACGCCCCCGAGGACCAAGAGACCCAGTACTTC,CASSYAPEDQETQYF
TRBD2,TRBV7-8,TRBJ2-2,-,TGTGCCAGCAGCCGGAGGACTAGCGGGGGGCGGTCGGGCACCGGGGAGCTGTTTTTT,CASSRRTSGGRSGTGELFF
-,TRBV10-3,TRBJ1-2,-,TGTGCCATCAGTGAGTCTAGGCGGGACTATGGCTACACCTTC,CAISESRRDYGYTF
-,TRBV30,TRBJ2-7,-,TGTGCCTGGAGGGTGGGTCGCGAGCAGTACTTC,CAWRVGREQYF
TRBD2,TRBV13,TRBJ2-3,-,TGTGCCAGCAGCTGGGGATCGACGGGGGGACCTAGCACAGATACGCAGTATTTT,CASSWGSTGGPSTDTQYF
-,TRBV5-6,TRBJ2-3,-,TGTGCCAGCAGCTTGGACTGGAGAAGCACAGATACGCAGTATTTT,CASSLDWRSTDTQYF
-,TRBV4-2,TRBJ2-2,-,TGTGCCAGCAGCCAAGAGGTGCTAGTTATGCCCGGGGAGCTGTTTTTT,CASSQEVLVMPGELFF
-,TRBV5-6,TRBJ2-6,once,TGTGCCAGCAGCTTTAGGGCTGGGGCCAACGTCCTGACTTTC,CASSFRAGANVLTF
-,TRBV10-3,TRBJ1-2,-,TGTGCCATCAGTGATCCGATGCGGACAACTCAATCTGGCTACACCTTC,CAISDPMRTTQSGYTF
-,TRBV5-1,TRBJ2-1,-,TGCGCCAGCAGCCCACTCCCGGGGCCAGGGAATGAGCAGTTCTTC,CASSPLPGPGNEQFF
TRBD2,TRBV5-4,TRBJ2-2,-,TGTGCCAGCAGCTTGGACCTAGCGGGACGAACCGGGGAGCTGTTTTTT,CASSLDLAGRTGELFF
TRBD2,TRBV7-2,TRBJ2-1,-,TGTGCCAGCAGGGTGAGCGGGAGGGGATTCAATGAGCAGTTCTTC,CASRVSGRGFNEQFF
TRBD1,TRBV6-5,TRBJ1-5,-,TGTGCCAGCAGGCCCTCAGGGGGCGGCAATCAGCCCCAGCATTTT,CASRPSGGGNQPQHF
-,TRBV2,TRBJ2-3,-,TGTGCCAGCAGTGTGTCCTCCCTTAGTACAGATACGCAGTATTTT,CASSVSSLSTDTQYF
-,TRBV7-3,TRBJ2-5,once,TGTGCCAGCAGCCTGGGCCCAAACCCTCAAGAGACCCAGTACTTC,CASSLGPNPQETQYF
-,TRBV11-2,TRBJ2-5,few,TGTGCCAGCAGCTTAGGAACAGGGCGAGAGACCCAGTACTTC,CASSLGTGRETQYF
-,TRBV7-9,TRBJ1-4,-,TGTGCCAGCAGCTTCCTAGGGGAAAGTTCTGAAAAACTGTTTTTT,CASSFLGESSEKLFF
-,TRBV6-6,TRBJ2-7,-,TGTGCCAGCAGTTACTCCGAGGATTTGAGCTCCTACGAGCAGTACTTC,CASSYSEDLSSYEQYF
TRBD2,TRBV6-5,TRBJ2-1,-,TGTGCCAGCAGTCCCCGCCGGAGCGGGATGGGTGAGCAGTTCTTC,CASSPRRSGMGEQFF
TRBD2,TRBV2,TRBJ2-3,-,TGTGCCAGCAACCTTAATTGGGCTAGCGGAGATACGCAGTATTTT,CASNLNWASGDTQYF
TRBD2,TRBV6-6,TRBJ2-7,once,TGTGCCAGCAGTTACTCGAGGACTAGCGCATCCTACGAGCAGTACTTC,CASSYSRTSASYEQYF
TRBD1,TRBV6-5,TRBJ1-1,-,TGTGCCAGCAGTTACGGGTCAGGGGGTTTCACTGAAGCTTTCTTT,CASSYGSGGFTEAFF
-,TRBV18,TRBJ1-2,-,TGTGCCAGCTCACCAGGGGCTTTTTCTAACTATGGCTACACCTTC,CASSPGAFSNYGYTF
-,TRBV28,TRBJ1-5,once,TGTGCCAGCAGACCCCGGGACCCAGGCGTCCAGCCCCAGCATTTT,CASRPRDPGVQPQHF
TRBD1,TRBV18,TRBJ1-2,few,TGTGCCAGCTCACCAGGACAGGAGCTCTATGGCTACACCTTC,CASSPGQELYGYTF
TRBD2,TRBV12-5,TRBJ2-5,-,TGTGCTAGTGCCCCGGGAGGGGCGGGGGAAGAGACCCAGTACTTC,CASAPGGAGEETQYF
-,TRBV5-1,TRBJ1-2,-,TGCGCCAGCAGCTTGGAGGGGCGATTACACTATGGCTACACCTTC,CASSLEGRLHYGYTF
TRBD1,TRBV18,TRBJ2-2,-,TGTGCCAGCTCACCGGGACAGGGATGGTCCGGGGAGCTGTTTTTT,CASSPGQGWSGELFF
-,TRBV6-1,TRBJ2-7,once,TGTGCCAGCAGTGGGGCGGTTATTTCTTACGAGCAGTACTTC,CASSGAVISYEQYF